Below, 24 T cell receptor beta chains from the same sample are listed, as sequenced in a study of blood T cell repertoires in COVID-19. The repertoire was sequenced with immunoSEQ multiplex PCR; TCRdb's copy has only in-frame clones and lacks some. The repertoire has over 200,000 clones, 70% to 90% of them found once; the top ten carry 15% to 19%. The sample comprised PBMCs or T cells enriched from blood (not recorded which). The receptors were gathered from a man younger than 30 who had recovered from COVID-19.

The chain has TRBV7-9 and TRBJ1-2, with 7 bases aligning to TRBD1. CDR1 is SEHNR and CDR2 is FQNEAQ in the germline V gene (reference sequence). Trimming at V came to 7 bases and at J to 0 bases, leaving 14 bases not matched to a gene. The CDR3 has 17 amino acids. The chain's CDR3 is CASKGAEEGPANYGYTF. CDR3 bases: TGTGCCAGCAAGGGGGCTGAGGAGGGCCCAGCTAACTATGGCTACACCTTC.

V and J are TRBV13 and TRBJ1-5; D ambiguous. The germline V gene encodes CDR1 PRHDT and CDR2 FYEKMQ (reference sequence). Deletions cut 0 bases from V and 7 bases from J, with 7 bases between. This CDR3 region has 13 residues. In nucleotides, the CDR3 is TGTGCCAGCAGCTTAGGCCCCAGGCAGCCCCAGCATTTT. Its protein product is CASSLGPRQPQHF.

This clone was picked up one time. The CDR3 region has the DNA TGTGCCAGCAGCCTTCCGGGACTTCCAATGAAAGGCTACACCTTC. Its protein product is CASSLPGLPMKGYTF. V is TRBV7-9 and J is TRBJ1-2, with a possible D match to TRBD1 (5 bases). Trimming removed 5 bases at V and 8 bases at J, with 21 bases between. The CDR3 runs to 15 residues. Germline V gives CDR1 SEHNR, CDR2 FQNEAQ (reference sequence).

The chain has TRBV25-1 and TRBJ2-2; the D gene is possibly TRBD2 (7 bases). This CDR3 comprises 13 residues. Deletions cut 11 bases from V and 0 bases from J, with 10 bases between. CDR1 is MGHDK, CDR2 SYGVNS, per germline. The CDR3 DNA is TGTGCCGCGGGGGCTGCGAACACCGGGGAGCTGTTTTTT. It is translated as CAAGAANTGELFF.

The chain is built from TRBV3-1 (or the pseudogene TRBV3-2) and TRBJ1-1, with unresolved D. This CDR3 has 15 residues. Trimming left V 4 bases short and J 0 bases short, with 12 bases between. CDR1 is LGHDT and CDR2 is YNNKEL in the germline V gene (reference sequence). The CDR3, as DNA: TGTGCCAGCAGCCCTAGCCCACAGATGAACACTGAAGCTTTCTTT. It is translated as CASSPSPQMNTEAFF.

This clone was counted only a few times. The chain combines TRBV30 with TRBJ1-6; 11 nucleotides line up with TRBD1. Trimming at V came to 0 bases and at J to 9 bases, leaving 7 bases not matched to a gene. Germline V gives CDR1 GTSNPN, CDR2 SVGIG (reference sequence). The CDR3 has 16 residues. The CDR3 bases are TGTGCCTGGAGTGTTCACCCGGACAGGGGGCTTTCACCCCTCCACTTT. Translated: CAWSVHPDRGLSPLHF.

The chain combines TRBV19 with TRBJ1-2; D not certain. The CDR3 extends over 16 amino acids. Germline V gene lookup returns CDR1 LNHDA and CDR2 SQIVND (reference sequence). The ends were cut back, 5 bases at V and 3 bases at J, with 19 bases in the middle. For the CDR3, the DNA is TGTGCCAGTAGTCAACAACCGGGTCCCCCCTACTATGGCTACACCTTC. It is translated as CASSQQPGPPYYGYTF.

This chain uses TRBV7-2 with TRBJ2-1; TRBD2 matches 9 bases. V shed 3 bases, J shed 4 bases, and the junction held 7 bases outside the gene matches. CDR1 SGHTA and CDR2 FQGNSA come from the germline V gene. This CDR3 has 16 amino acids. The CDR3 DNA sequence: TGTGCCAGCAGCTTCCAGGGTAGCGGGGGTTACAATGAGCAGTTCTTC. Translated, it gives CASSFQGSGGYNEQFF.

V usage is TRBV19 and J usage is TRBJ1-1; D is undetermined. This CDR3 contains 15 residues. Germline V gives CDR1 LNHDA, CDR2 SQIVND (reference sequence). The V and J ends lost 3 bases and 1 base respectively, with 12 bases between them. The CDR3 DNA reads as TGTGCCAGTAGTATCGGCGCTGAGGGGAACACTGAAGCTTTCTTT. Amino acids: CASSIGAEGNTEAFF.

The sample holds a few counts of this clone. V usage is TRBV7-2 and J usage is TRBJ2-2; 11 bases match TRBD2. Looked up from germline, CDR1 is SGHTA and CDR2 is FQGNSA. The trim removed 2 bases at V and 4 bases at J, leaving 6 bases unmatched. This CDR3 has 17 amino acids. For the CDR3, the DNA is TGTGCCAGCAGCTTAAGTAGCGGGGGGGCCCGCACCGGGGAGCTGTTTTTT. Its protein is CASSLSSGGARTGELFF. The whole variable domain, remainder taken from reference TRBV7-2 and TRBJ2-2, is GAGVSQSPSNKVTEKGKDVELRCDPISGHTALYWYRQSLGQGLEFLIYFQGNSAPDKSGLPSDRFSAERTGGSVSTLTIQRTQQEDSAVYLCASSLSSGGARTGELFFGEGSRLTVL.

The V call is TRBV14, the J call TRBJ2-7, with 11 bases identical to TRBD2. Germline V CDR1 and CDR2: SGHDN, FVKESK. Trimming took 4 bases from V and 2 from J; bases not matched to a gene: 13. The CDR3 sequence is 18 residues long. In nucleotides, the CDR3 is TGTGCCAGCAGCCTAGGCGGGACTAGCGGCCGCGGGGCCTACGAGCAGTACTTC. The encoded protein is CASSLGGTSGRGAYEQYF.

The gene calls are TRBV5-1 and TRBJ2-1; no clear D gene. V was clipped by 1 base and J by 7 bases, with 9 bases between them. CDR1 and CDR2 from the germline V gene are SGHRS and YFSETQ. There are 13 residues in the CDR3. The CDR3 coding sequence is TGCGCCAGCAGCTTGTCCCGACAAAATGAGCAGTTCTTC. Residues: CASSLSRQNEQFF.

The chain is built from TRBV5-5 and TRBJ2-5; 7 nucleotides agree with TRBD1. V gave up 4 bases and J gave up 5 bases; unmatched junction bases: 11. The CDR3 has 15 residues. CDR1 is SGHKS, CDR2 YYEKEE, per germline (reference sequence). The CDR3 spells CASSGGQMEWETQYF. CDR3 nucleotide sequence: TGTGCCAGCAGCGGGGGACAGATGGAGTGGGAGACCCAGTACTTC. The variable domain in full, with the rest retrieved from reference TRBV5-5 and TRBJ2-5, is DAGVTQSPTHLIKTRGQQVTLRCSPISGHKSVSWYQQVLGQGPQFIFQYYEKEERGRGNFPDRFSARQFPNYSSELNVNALLLGDSALYLCASSGGQMEWETQYFGPGTRLLVL.

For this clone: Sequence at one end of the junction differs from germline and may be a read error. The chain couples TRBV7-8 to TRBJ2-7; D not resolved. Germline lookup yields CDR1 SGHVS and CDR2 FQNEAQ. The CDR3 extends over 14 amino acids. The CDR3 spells CASSARRSSHEQYF. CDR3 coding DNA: TGTGCCAGCAGCGCCCGACGTAGCTCCCACGAGCAGTACTTC.

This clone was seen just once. CDR3 bases: TGTGCCAGCAGAATTTTTGAGGAGGGAAATTCACCCCTCCACTTT. Its protein product is CASRIFEEGNSPLHF. The rearrangement uses TRBV6-5 and TRBJ1-6; no clear D gene. Trimming pared 6 bases from V and 7 bases from J, leaving 16 bases between. Germline values: CDR1 MNHEY, CDR2 SVGAGI. The CDR3 length is 15 residues.

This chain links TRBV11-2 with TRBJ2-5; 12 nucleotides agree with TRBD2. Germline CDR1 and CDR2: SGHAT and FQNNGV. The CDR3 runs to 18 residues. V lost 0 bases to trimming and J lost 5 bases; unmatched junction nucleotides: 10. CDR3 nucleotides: TGTGCCAGCAGCTTAGATCGGCTAGCGGGGGGGCGAGAGGAGACCCAGTACTTC. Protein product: CASSLDRLAGGREETQYF.

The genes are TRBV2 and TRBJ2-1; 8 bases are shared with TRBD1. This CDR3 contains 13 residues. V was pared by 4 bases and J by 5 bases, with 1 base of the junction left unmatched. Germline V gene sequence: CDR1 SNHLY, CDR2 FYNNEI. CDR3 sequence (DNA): TGTGCCAGCAGTGGGACAGGGCACAATGAGCAGTTCTTC. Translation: CASSGTGHNEQFF.

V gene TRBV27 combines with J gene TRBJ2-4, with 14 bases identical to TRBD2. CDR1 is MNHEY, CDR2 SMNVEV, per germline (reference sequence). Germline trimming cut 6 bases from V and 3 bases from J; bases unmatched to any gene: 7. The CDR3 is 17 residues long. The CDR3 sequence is CASRRMTSGRGKNIQYF. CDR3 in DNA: TGTGCCAGCAGAAGGATGACTAGCGGGAGGGGCAAAAACATTCAGTACTTC.

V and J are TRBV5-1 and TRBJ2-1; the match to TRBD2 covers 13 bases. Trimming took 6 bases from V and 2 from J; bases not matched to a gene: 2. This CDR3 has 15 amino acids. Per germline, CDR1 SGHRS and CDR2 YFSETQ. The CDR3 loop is CASTGTSGTYNEQFF. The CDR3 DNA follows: TGCGCCAGCACCGGGACTAGCGGGACCTACAATGAGCAGTTCTTC.

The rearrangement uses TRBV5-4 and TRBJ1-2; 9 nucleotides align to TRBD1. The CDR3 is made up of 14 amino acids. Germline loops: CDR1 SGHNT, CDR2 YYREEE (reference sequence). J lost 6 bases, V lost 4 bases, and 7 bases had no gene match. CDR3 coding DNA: TGTGCCAGCAGCCCCGGAGGGACAGGGCATGGCTACACCTTC. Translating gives CASSPGGTGHGYTF.

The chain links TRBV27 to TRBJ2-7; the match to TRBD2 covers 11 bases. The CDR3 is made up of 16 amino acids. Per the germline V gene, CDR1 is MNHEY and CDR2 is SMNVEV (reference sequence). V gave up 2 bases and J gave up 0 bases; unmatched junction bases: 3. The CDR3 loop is CASSLAGTSGSYEQYF. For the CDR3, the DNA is TGTGCCAGCAGTTTAGCCGGGACTAGCGGCTCCTACGAGCAGTACTTC.

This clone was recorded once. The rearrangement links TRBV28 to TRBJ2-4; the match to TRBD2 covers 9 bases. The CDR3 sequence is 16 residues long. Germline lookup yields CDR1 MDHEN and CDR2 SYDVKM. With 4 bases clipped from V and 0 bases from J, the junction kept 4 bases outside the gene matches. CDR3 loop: CASSSPSGIAKNIQYF. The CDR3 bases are TGTGCCAGCAGTTCCCCTAGCGGGATAGCCAAAAACATTCAGTACTTC.

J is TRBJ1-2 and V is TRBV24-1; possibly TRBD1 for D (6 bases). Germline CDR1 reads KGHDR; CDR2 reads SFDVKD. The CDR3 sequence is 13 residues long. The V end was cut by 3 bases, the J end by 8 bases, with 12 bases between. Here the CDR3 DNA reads TGTGCCACCAGTGATGGGGGCGCGGGCGGCTACACCTTC. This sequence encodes CATSDGGAGGYTF.

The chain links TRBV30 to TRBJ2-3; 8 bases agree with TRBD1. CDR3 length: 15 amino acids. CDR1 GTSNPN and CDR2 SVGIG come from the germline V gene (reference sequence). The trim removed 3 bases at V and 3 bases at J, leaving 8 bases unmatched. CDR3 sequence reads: CAWRGRQGMTDTQYF. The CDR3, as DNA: TGTGCCTGGAGGGGGAGACAGGGGATGACAGATACGCAGTATTTT.